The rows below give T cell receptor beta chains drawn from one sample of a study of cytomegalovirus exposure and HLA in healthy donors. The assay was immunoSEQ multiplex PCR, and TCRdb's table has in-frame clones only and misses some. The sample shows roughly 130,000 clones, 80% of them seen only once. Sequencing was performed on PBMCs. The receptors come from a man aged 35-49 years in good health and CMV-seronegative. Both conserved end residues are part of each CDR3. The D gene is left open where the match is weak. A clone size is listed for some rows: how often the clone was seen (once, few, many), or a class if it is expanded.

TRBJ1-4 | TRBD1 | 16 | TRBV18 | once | TGTGCCAGCTCACCTTTGACAGGGGTTGCTAATGAAAAACTGTTTTTT | CASSPLTGVANEKLFF
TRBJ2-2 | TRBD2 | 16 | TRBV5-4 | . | TGTGCCAGCAGCACGGGGACTAGCGCGAACACCGGGGAGCTGTTTTTT | CASSTGTSANTGELFF
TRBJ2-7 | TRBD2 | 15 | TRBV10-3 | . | TGTGCCATCAGTGAAATCTCGGGGGGATGGGACGAGCAGTACTTC | CAISEISGGWDEQYF
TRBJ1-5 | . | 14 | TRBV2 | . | TGTGCCAGCAGTGACCGGACGGGGGGTCAGCCCCAGCATTTT | CASSDRTGGQPQHF
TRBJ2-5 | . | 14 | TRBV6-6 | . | TGTGCCAGCAGTTACTCCCAGGGTGGTGAGACCCAGTACTTC | CASSYSQGGETQYF
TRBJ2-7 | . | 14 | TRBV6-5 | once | TGTGCCAGCAGTCTCCAGGTCAACCCCTACGAGCAGTACTTC | CASSLQVNPYEQYF
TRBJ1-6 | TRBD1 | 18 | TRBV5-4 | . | TGTGCCAGCAGCAATTACGCAGGGGGCGCGGGACATAATTCACCCCTCCACTTT | CASSNYAGGAGHNSPLHF
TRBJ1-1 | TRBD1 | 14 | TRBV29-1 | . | TGCAGCGTTGTTGGTGAGACAGGGGGCGATAATGCTTTCTTT | CSVVGETGGDNAFF
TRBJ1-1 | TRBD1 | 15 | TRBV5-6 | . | TGTGCCAGCAGCTTCTTACAGGGGACGTTCACTGAAGCTTTCTTT | CASSFLQGTFTEAFF
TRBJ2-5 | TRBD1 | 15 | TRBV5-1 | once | TGCGCCAGCAGCGTGACAGGGGGAACACAAGAGACCCAGTACTTC | CASSVTGGTQETQYF
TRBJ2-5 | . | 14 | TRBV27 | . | TGTGCCAGCAGTTTACAGGGGTACCAAGAGACCCAGTACTTC | CASSLQGYQETQYF
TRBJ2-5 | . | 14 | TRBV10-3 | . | TGTGCCATCAGTGGACAGGACGGGATTGGAACCCAGTACTTC | CAISGQDGIGTQYF